This TCR beta chain originates from a study of Ad26.COV2.S vaccination and SARS-CoV-2 variants. On the study more broadly: Once or twice, 56 days apart, Ad26.COV2.S was delivered intramuscularly. Study-wide points: Reported findings describe substantial breadth in spike-specific CD8+ and CD4+ T cell responses following vaccination. Comparability of non-spike TCR breadth was observed across vaccine and placebo recipients.

As to treatment: 15 to 20 received Ad26.COV2.S at low or high dose, single or two shots; five or six received placebo; per-sample allocation not given. Material that was analyzed had been drawn on day 63 after the first vaccine or placebo injection. Measured with immunoSEQ multiplex PCR; TCRdb has only the in-frame clones, and not every one. The sample holds fewer than 500,000 clones; around 90% are singletons and the top ten take 12%. The CDR3 consists of 13 residues. V lost 9 bases and J lost 4; bases outside the gene matches: 3. Germline assignment: CDR1 LNHNV and CDR2 YYDKDF (reference sequence). Note on this clone: No antigen is known for it.

The source is a person between 18 and 59 years old who received the Ad26.COV2.S COVID-19 vaccine or a placebo. This chain links TRBV15 with TRBJ2-1; TRBD2 matches at 10 bases. The sequencing here drew on peripheral blood, taken in a trial of Ad26.COV2.S vaccine versus placebo. CDR3 DNA: TGTGCCACAGAGGGACTAGCGTACAATGAGCAGTTCTTC. Protein: CATEGLAYNEQFF.